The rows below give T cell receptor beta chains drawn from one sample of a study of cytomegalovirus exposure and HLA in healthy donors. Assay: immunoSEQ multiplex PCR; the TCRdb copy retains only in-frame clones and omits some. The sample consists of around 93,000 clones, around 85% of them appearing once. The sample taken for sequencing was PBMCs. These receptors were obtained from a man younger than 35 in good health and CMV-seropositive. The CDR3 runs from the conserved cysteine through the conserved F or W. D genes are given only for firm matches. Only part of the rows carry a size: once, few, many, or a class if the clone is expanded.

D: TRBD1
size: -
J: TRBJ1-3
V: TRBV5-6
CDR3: CASSPTGTDLNTIYF
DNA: TGTGCCAGCAGCCCGACCGGGACAGACTTAAACACCATATATTTT

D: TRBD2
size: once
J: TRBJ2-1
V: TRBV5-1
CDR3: CASSLIGGRAYNEQFF
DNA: TGCGCCAGCAGCTTGATCGGCGGGAGGGCCTACAATGAGCAGTTCTTC

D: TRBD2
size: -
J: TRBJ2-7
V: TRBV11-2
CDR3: CASSWSGSSNEQYF
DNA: TGTGCCAGCAGCTGGAGCGGGAGTAGCAACGAGCAGTACTTC

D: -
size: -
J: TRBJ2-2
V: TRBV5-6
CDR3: CASSSDYLRTGELFF
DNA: TGTGCCAGCAGCTCGGACTACCTGAGGACCGGGGAGCTGTTTTTT

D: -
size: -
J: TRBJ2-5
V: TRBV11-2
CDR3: CASSLGSQETQYF
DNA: TGTGCCAGCAGCTTAGGCAGTCAAGAGACCCAGTACTTC

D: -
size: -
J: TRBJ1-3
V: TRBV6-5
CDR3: CASSYRAGRGNTIYF
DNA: TGTGCCAGCAGTTACCGGGCAGGGCGGGGAAACACCATATATTTT

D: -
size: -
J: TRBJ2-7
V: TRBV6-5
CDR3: CASSYFQQPHSYEQYF
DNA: TGTGCCAGCAGTTACTTTCAACAGCCACACTCCTACGAGCAGTACTTC

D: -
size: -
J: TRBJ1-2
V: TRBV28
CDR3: CASRFRSFHGYTF
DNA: TGTGCCAGCAGATTTCGGTCATTCCATGGCTACACCTTC

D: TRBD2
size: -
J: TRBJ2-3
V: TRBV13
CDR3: CASSASLAGLTDTQYF
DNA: TGTGCCAGCAGCGCCTCACTAGCGGGACTCACAGATACGCAGTATTTT

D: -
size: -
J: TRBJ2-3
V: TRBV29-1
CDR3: CSAIPQGKRTDTQYF
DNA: TGCAGCGCGATCCCTCAGGGGAAGCGCACAGATACGCAGTATTTT

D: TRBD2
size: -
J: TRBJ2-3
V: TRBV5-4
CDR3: CASSFSRGLVGGDTQYF
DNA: TGTGCCAGCAGCTTTTCGCGGGGACTAGTTGGTGGAGATACGCAGTATTTT

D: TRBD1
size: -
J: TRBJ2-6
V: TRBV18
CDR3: CASSPQTGTGANVLTF
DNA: TGTGCCAGCTCACCGCAGACAGGGACTGGGGCCAACGTCCTGACTTTC

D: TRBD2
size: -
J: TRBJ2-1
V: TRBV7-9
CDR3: CASSPRGLAGGSYNEQFF
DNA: TGTGCCAGCAGCCCGCGGGGACTAGCGGGAGGATCCTACAATGAGCAGTTCTTC

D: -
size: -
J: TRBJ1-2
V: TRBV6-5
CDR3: CASSYVRSNYGYTF
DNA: TGTGCCAGCAGTTACGTCCGGAGTAACTATGGCTACACCTTC

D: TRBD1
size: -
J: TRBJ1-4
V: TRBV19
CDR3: CASKRTGRNEKLFF
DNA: TGTGCCAGTAAAAGGACAGGGCGGAATGAAAAACTGTTTTTT

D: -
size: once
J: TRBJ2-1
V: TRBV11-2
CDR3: CASRLQENEQFF
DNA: TGTGCCAGCAGGCTACAGGAGAATGAGCAGTTCTTC

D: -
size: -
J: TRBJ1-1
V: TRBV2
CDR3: CASSPTLRNTEAFF
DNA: TGTGCCAGCAGTCCTACTTTACGGAACACTGAAGCTTTCTTT

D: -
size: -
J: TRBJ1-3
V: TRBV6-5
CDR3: CASREQGSGNTIYF
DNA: TGTGCCAGCCGGGAACAGGGTTCTGGAAACACCATATATTTT

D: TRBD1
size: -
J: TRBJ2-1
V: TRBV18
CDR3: CASSPTGSYNEQFF
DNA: TGTGCCAGCTCACCGACAGGGTCCTACAATGAGCAGTTCTTC

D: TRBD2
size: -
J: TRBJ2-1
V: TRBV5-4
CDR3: CASSSPGLATNEQFF
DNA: TGTGCCAGCAGCTCCCCGGGACTAGCTACCAATGAGCAGTTCTTC

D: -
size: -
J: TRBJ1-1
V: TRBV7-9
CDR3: CASSLGTGTIGTEAFF
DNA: TGTGCCAGCAGCTTAGGCACAGGGACGATTGGGACTGAAGCTTTCTTT

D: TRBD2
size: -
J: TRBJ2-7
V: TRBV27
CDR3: CASSLLAGPTQGYEQYF
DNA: TGTGCCAGCAGTTTATTAGCGGGACCTACCCAGGGCTACGAGCAGTACTTC

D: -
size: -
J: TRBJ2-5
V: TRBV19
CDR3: CASSILQGAQETQYF
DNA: TGTGCCAGTAGTATCCTACAGGGAGCCCAGGAGACCCAGTACTTC

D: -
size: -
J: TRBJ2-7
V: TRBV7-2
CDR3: CASSLDRAHEQYF
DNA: TGTGCCAGCAGCTTAGACAGGGCACACGAGCAGTACTTC

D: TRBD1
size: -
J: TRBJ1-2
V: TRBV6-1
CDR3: CASRKQGGYYGYTF
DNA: TGTGCCAGCAGGAAACAGGGGGGGTACTATGGCTACACCTTC

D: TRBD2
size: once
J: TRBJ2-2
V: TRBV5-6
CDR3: CASSFPSGSWELFF
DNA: TGTGCCAGCAGCTTTCCTAGCGGGAGCTGGGAGCTGTTTTTT

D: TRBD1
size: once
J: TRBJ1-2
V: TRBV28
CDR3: CASSLSGGARYGYTF
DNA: TGTGCCAGCAGTTTATCAGGGGGCGCGAGGTATGGCTACACCTTC

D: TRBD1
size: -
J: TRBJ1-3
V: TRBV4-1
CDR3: CASSRGDRGSGNTIYF
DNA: TGCGCCAGCAGCCGGGGGGACAGGGGCTCTGGAAACACCATATATTTT

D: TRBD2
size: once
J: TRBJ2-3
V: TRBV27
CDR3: CASSLLAGADTQYF
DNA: TGTGCCAGCAGTTTACTAGCGGGAGCAGATACGCAGTATTTT

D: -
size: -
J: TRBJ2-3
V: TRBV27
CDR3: CASSHSTDTQYF
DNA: TGTGCCAGCAGCCATAGCACAGATACGCAGTATTTT

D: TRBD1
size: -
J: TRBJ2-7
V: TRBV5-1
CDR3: CASRQGGSYEQYF
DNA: TGCGCCAGCAGACAGGGGGGCTCCTACGAGCAGTACTTC

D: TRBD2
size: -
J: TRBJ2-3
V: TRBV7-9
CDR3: CASSLNAGDDPTDTQYF
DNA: TGTGCCAGCAGCTTAAATGCGGGAGACGATCCGACAGATACGCAGTATTTT

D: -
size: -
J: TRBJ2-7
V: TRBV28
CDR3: CASSLSQAAYEQYF
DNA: TGTGCCAGCAGTTTATCCCAGGCAGCCTACGAGCAGTACTTC

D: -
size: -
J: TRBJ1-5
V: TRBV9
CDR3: CASSVQGNQPQHF
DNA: TGTGCCAGCAGCGTACAGGGCAATCAGCCCCAGCATTTT

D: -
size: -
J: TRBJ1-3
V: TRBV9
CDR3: CASSVETAGNTIYF
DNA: TGTGCCAGCAGCGTAGAAACAGCTGGAAACACCATATATTTT

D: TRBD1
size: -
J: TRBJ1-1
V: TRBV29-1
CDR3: CSVVGQGARTEAFF
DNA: TGCAGCGTTGTGGGACAGGGGGCGAGGACTGAAGCTTTCTTT

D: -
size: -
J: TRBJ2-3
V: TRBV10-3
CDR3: CAISGQVTVSTDTQYF
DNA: TGTGCCATCAGTGGACAGGTGACCGTTAGCACAGATACGCAGTATTTT

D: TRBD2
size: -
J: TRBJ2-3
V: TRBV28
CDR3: CASSSPWTSGISDTQYF
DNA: TGTGCCAGCAGTTCCCCATGGACTAGCGGGATATCAGATACGCAGTATTTT

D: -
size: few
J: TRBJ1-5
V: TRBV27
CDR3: CASSLLSNQPQHF
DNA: TGTGCCAGCAGTTTGTTAAGCAATCAGCCCCAGCATTTT

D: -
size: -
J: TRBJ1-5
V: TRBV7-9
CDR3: CASSPNGGQPQHF
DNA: TGTGCCAGCAGCCCTAATGGTGGTCAGCCCCAGCATTTT

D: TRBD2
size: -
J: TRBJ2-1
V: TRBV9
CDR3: CASSVDSGSVDEQFF
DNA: TGTGCCAGCAGCGTAGATAGCGGGAGTGTGGATGAGCAGTTCTTC

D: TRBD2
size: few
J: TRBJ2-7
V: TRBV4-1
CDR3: CASSQDRVSGTVGGYEQYF
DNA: TGCGCCAGCAGCCAAGATCGGGTTAGCGGGACGGTAGGCGGCTACGAGCAGTACTTC